These T cell receptor beta chains were read from a single sample in a study of blood T cell repertoires in COVID-19. TCRdb keeps only in-frame clones here, not all; method: immunoSEQ multiplex PCR. The sample records under 400,000 clones, more than 70% being singletons. Sequencing was performed on PBMCs or T cells enriched from blood (not recorded which). Every receptor here comes from a woman in her twenties or thirties who had been exposed to COVID-19. Both conserved end residues are part of each CDR3. Fields, in order: clone size, J gene, D gene, V gene, CDR3 length, CDR3 protein, CDR3 DNA. The D gene is left open where the match is weak. Clone size is given for some rows only: seen once, a few or many times, or a class if the clone is expanded.

abundance: NA; j_gene: TRBJ2-2; d_gene: NA; v_gene: TRBV19; len: 15; CDR3aa: CASSISGLNTGELFF; CDR3nt: TGTGCCAGTAGTATCTCCGGTCTTAACACCGGGGAGCTGTTTTTT
abundance: NA; j_gene: TRBJ2-7; d_gene: TRBD1; v_gene: TRBV3-1/TRBV3-2; len: 15; CDR3aa: CASSPGQVGTYEQYF; CDR3nt: TGTGCCAGCAGCCCGGGACAGGTCGGGACCTACGAGCAGTACTTC
abundance: once; j_gene: TRBJ2-5; d_gene: NA; v_gene: TRBV15; len: 17; CDR3aa: CATSSGPGRGGQETQYF; CDR3nt: TGTGCCACCAGCAGTGGCCCGGGCCGGGGAGGCCAAGAGACCCAGTACTTC
abundance: NA; j_gene: TRBJ2-7; d_gene: NA; v_gene: TRBV27; len: 16; CDR3aa: CAKSATGGGLSYEQYF; CDR3nt: TGTGCCAAATCAGCCACGGGCGGAGGCCTCTCCTACGAGCAGTACTTC
abundance: NA; j_gene: TRBJ2-7; d_gene: TRBD2; v_gene: TRBV4-1; len: 16; CDR3aa: CASSQDGTSSVYEQYF; CDR3nt: TGCGCCAGCAGCCAAGATGGGACTAGCTCTGTCTACGAGCAGTACTTC
abundance: NA; j_gene: TRBJ2-2; d_gene: TRBD2; v_gene: TRBV9; len: 17; CDR3aa: CASSAGLAGAASGELFF; CDR3nt: TGTGCCAGCAGCGCGGGACTAGCGGGAGCAGCGTCCGGGGAGCTGTTTTTT
abundance: NA; j_gene: TRBJ2-7; d_gene: NA; v_gene: TRBV6-1; len: 18; CDR3aa: CASSEGLSFGSRGYEQYF; CDR3nt: TGTGCCAGCAGTGAAGGTCTCTCGTTTGGCTCCCGAGGCTACGAGCAGTACTTC
abundance: NA; j_gene: TRBJ2-1; d_gene: NA; v_gene: TRBV19; len: 15; CDR3aa: CASSISSGHYNEQFF; CDR3nt: TGTGCCAGTAGTATTTCCAGCGGGCATTACAATGAGCAGTTCTTC
abundance: NA; j_gene: TRBJ1-6; d_gene: NA; v_gene: TRBV3-1/TRBV3-2; len: 13; CDR3aa: CASSQVLTAALHF; CDR3nt: TGTGCCAGCAGCCAAGTCTTGACAGCTGCCCTCCACTTT
abundance: NA; j_gene: TRBJ1-2; d_gene: NA; v_gene: TRBV18; len: 13; CDR3aa: CASSPPIEGPYTF; CDR3nt: TGTGCCAGCTCACCACCGATAGAGGGTCCCTACACCTTC
abundance: NA; j_gene: TRBJ2-2; d_gene: TRBD2; v_gene: TRBV27; len: 20; CDR3aa: CASSLTPLAGGLSNTGELFF; CDR3nt: TGTGCCAGCAGTTTAACCCCCCTAGCGGGAGGCCTCTCGAACACCGGGGAGCTGTTTTTT
abundance: once; j_gene: TRBJ1-2; d_gene: NA; v_gene: TRBV2; len: 11; CDR3aa: CVSSESYGYTF; CDR3nt: TGTGTCAGCAGTGAGAGTTATGGCTACACCTTC
abundance: NA; j_gene: TRBJ2-5; d_gene: NA; v_gene: TRBV12-5; len: 18; CDR3aa: CASGLVRVPGEMRETQYF; CDR3nt: TGTGCTAGTGGTTTGGTGAGGGTCCCGGGAGAGATGAGGGAGACCCAGTACTTC